Below are 17 T cell receptor beta chains sequenced from a single sample in a study of blood T cell repertoires in COVID-19. Produced via immunoSEQ multiplex PCR; TCRdb's table is partial and in-frame only. Among about 160,000 clones listed, approximately 92% were seen once. Material for sequencing was peripheral blood. These receptors were obtained from a man aged 18 to 35 with COVID-19, enrolled during active disease.

This chain uses TRBV30 with TRBJ2-7; 9 nucleotides line up with TRBD1. CDR1 is GTSNPN, CDR2 SVGIG, per germline (reference sequence). Losses at the gene ends were 3 bases for V and 8 bases for J; bases not matched to a gene: 11. The CDR3 contains 14 residues. The CDR3 coding sequence is TGTGCCTGGAGGCTACCGGGACAGGGCCTAAAGCAGTACTTC. This codes for CAWRLPGQGLKQYF. The full variable domain, completed using reference TRBV30 and TRBJ2-7, is SQTIHQWPATLVQPVGSPLSLECTVEGTSNPNLYWYRQAAGRGLQLLFYSVGIGQISSEVPQNLSASRPQDRQFILSSKKLLLSDSGFYLCAWRLPGQGLKQYFGPGTRLTVT.

This rearrangement joins TRBV5-6 to TRBJ2-6; possibly TRBD2 for D (6 bases). In germline, CDR1 is SGHDT, CDR2 YYEEEE. Trimming took off 4 bases at V and 1 base at J, with 12 bases between the two ends. This CDR3 has 16 amino acids. The CDR3 sequence is CASSPIRGSGANVLTF. CDR3 bases: TGTGCCAGCAGCCCCATTCGGGGGTCTGGGGCCAACGTCCTGACTTTC.

V and J are TRBV11-3 and TRBJ2-7, with 12 nucleotides matching TRBD2. The CDR3 is 15 amino acids. CDR1 is SGHNT and CDR2 is YENEEA in the germline V gene. The V segment lost 5 bases and the J segment 7 bases; nucleotides outside the gene matches: 9. The CDR3 here is CASSPGTSGLEEQYF. The CDR3 DNA reads as TGTGCCAGCAGCCCCGGGACTAGCGGGCTGGAAGAGCAGTACTTC.

The chain combines TRBV5-8 with TRBJ2-2; 11 bases align to TRBD2. The germline V gene encodes CDR1 SGHTS and CDR2 YDEGEE. J was trimmed by 1 base and V by 4 bases; bases with no gene match: 6. The CDR3 has 17 amino acids. Written as DNA, the CDR3 is TGTGCCAGCAGCCTTCCGGGGACTAGCGGGAACACCGGGGAGCTGTTTTTT. Translated, it gives CASSLPGTSGNTGELFF. Using reference TRBV5-8 and TRBJ2-2 for the parts outside the CDR3, the full variable domain is EAGVTQSPTHLIKTRGQQATLRCSPISGHTSVYWYQQALGLGLQFLLWYDEGEERNRGNFPPRFSGRQFPNYSSELNVNALELEDSALYLCASSLPGTSGNTGELFFGEGSRLTVL.

The chain recombines TRBV11-3 with TRBJ2-7, with D possibly TRBD1 on 6 matching bases. Trimming shortened V by 2 bases and J by 3 bases, and 8 bases separated the two germline ends. The CDR3 totals 13 residues. In germline, CDR1 is SGHNT, CDR2 YENEEA. The CDR3 bases are TGTGCCAGCAGCTTAACAGGGTACTACGAGCAGTACTTC. Translating gives CASSLTGYYEQYF.

The chain couples TRBV30 to TRBJ1-2; D unresolved. CDR1 and CDR2 (germline): GTSNPN, SVGIG (reference sequence). The CDR3 runs to 11 residues. V was shortened by 5 bases and J by 13 bases, with 17 bases between the two germline ends. CDR3 sequence: CAWGGPSSRTF. For the CDR3, the DNA is TGTGCCTGGGGTGGGCCCTCAAGCCGCACCTTC.

The gene calls are TRBV7-6 and TRBJ1-5; TRBD1 matches at 8 bases. The CDR3 is 15 amino acids. Germline V gives CDR1 SGHVS, CDR2 FNYEAQ. Germline trimming cut 5 bases from V and 2 bases from J; bases unmatched to any gene: 5. CDR3 amino acids: CASSPADRGNQPQHF. Written as DNA, the CDR3 is TGTGCCAGCAGCCCCGCGGACAGGGGCAATCAGCCCCAGCATTTT.

The DNA for the CDR3 is TGTGCCAGCAGTTTGACAGTGAACTACGAGCAGTACTTC. Translated: CASSLTVNYEQYF. The chain joins TRBV27 to TRBJ2-7, with TRBD1 as a possible D gene (5 bases). V lost 3 bases and J 3 bases, leaving 9 bases between the germline ends. There are 13 residues in the CDR3. Germline loops: CDR1 MNHEY, CDR2 SMNVEV (reference sequence).

This clone was observed a handful of times. This chain links TRBV4-1 with TRBJ1-5; 10 bases align to TRBD1. After removal of 1 base from V and 6 bases from J, the junction contained 6 bases not matched to a gene. The CDR3 has 16 amino acids. Germline loops: CDR1 MGHRA, CDR2 YSYEKL. In DNA, the CDR3 is TGCGCCAGCAGCCAAGGATCCGGGACAGGGGTTCAGCCCCAGCATTTT. Its translation is CASSQGSGTGVQPQHF.

The chain carries TRBV28 and TRBJ2-2, with 9 bases matching TRBD1. Germline values: CDR1 MDHEN, CDR2 SYDVKM. V lost 4 bases and J lost 5; bases outside the gene matches: 8. The CDR3 is 16 residues long. CDR3 sequence (DNA): TGTGCCAGCAGTTCCCACCGGGACAGGGCGACCGGGGAGCTGTTTTTT. Translated, it gives CASSSHRDRATGELFF.

The chain joins TRBV3-1 (or the pseudogene TRBV3-2) to TRBJ2-3; 10 bases map to TRBD2. The germline V gene encodes CDR1 LGHDT and CDR2 YNNKEL (reference sequence). The CDR3 consists of 16 residues. The J segment lost 2 bases and the V segment lost 3 bases, leaving 5 bases of the junction unmatched. The CDR3 DNA follows: TGTGCCAGCAGCCACCTAGCGGGAGAGATCACAGATACGCAGTATTTT. Its protein product is CASSHLAGEITDTQYF.

V is TRBV4-3 and J is TRBJ1-5, with D unresolved. V lost 0 bases and J lost 3, with 9 bases in between. This CDR3 comprises 15 residues. In germline, CDR1 is LGHNA, CDR2 YSLEER. CDR3 coding DNA: TGCGCCAGCAGCCAAGATAGCACGGACAATCAGCCCCAGCATTTT. Protein product: CASSQDSTDNQPQHF.

The chain links TRBV27 to TRBJ2-1, with TRBD2 matching 8 bases. The length of the CDR3 is 17 residues. The germline CDR1 and CDR2 sequences are MNHEY and SMNVEV (reference sequence). After removal of 2 bases from V and 2 bases from J, the junction contained 8 bases not matched to a gene. CDR3 coding DNA: TGTGCCAGCAGTTTAATCAGAGGACTAGCAGCCTACAATGAGCAGTTCTTC. This translates into CASSLIRGLAAYNEQFF.

The rearrangement joins TRBV20-1 to TRBJ1-2; no clear D gene. This CDR3 has 9 residues. The germline V gene encodes CDR1 DFQATT and CDR2 SNEGSKA (reference sequence). V lost 6 bases, J lost 8 bases, and 7 bases lay in between. CDR3 sequence: CSAEGGYTF. The CDR3 bases are TGCAGTGCAGAGGGAGGCTACACCTTC.

V gene TRBV19 combines with J gene TRBJ2-1; 15 nucleotides align to TRBD2. From germline, CDR1 is LNHDA and CDR2 SQIVND (reference sequence). Trimming took 0 bases from V and 7 from J; bases not matched to a gene: 7. The CDR3 sequence is 18 residues long. The CDR3 sequence is CASSIDLLGTSGRNEQFF. The CDR3 bases are TGTGCCAGTAGTATAGATCTATTGGGGACTAGCGGGAGGAATGAGCAGTTCTTC.

The gene calls are TRBV7-2 and TRBJ1-2; 9 bases are shared with TRBD1. Germline lookup yields CDR1 SGHTA and CDR2 FQGNSA. V dropped 2 bases and J dropped 5; count of bases not matched to a gene: 3. This CDR3 spans 14 amino acids. CDR3 protein: CASSLTGTGYGYTF. CDR3 bases: TGTGCCAGCAGCTTAACTGGGACAGGGTATGGCTACACCTTC.

The table lists this clone with a count of one. The chain links TRBV10-1 to TRBJ2-3; D gene unclear. The length of the CDR3 is 15 residues. Germline V gene data show CDR1 as WNHNN and CDR2 as SYGVQD (reference sequence). V dropped 4 bases and J dropped 0 bases, with 11 bases sitting between them. CDR3 bases: TGCGCCAGCAGTGGGGCAGGTTCTAGCACAGATACGCAGTATTTT. Translating gives CASSGAGSSTDTQYF.